This entry concerns a single T cell receptor (beta chain). The data belong to a study of shared T cell receptors in the human thymus. Looked up from germline, CDR1 is LGHNA and CDR2 is YSLEER. The CDR3 contains 14 residues. V was clipped by 4 bases and J by 5 bases; unmatched bases: 8. This table comes from immunoSEQ multiplex PCR, and its TCRdb copy is limited to in-frame clones, with some not included. The sample has just under 550,000 clones, 75% to 80% seen once. The same specimen was also included in a second study, on human thymus T cells. From that paper: In unrelated individuals, thymic repertoires overlapped highly, according to related research.

The genes are TRBV4-3 and TRBJ2-7, with 7 bases lining up with TRBD2. This receptor was taken from a boy in the first two years of life with a congenital heart defect. What was sequenced was thymocytes. DNA for the CDR3: TGCGCCAGCAGCCGAGGGGAGGGAGTGAACGAGCAGTACTTC. Protein: CASSRGEGVNEQYF.